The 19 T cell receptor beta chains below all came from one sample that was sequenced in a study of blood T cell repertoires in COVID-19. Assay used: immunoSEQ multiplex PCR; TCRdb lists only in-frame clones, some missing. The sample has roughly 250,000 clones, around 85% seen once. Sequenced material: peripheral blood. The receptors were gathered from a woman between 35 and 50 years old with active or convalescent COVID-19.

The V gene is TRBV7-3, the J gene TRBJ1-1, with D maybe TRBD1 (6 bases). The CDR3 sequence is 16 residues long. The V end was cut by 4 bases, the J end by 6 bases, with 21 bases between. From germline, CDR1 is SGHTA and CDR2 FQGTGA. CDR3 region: CASSYYPSTGFSEAFF. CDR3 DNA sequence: TGTGCCAGCAGCTATTATCCTAGCACAGGGTTCTCTGAAGCTTTCTTT.

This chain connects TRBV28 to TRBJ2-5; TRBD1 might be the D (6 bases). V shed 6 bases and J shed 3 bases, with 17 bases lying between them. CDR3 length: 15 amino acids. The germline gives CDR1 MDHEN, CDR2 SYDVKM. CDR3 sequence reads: CASRRQDPSKETQYF. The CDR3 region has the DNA TGTGCCAGCAGAAGACAGGACCCCTCAAAAGAGACCCAGTACTTC.

CDR3 amino acids: CASSARTGRATEAFF. The CDR3, as DNA: TGTGCCAGCAGCGCCAGGACAGGTCGGGCGACTGAAGCTTTCTTT. V and J are TRBV11-2 and TRBJ1-1; 7 nucleotides line up with TRBD1. With V trimmed by 5 bases and J by 5 bases, 11 bases remained unmatched. The CDR3 length is 15 residues. Germline CDR1 reads SGHAT; CDR2 reads FQNNGV. Looking up the rest from reference TRBV11-2 and TRBJ1-1 gives the full variable domain: EAGVAQSPRYKIIEKRQSVAFWCNPISGHATLYWYQQILGQGPKLLIQFQNNGVVDDSQLPKDRFSAERLKGVDSTLKIQPAKLEDSAVYLCASSARTGRATEAFFGQGTRLTVV.

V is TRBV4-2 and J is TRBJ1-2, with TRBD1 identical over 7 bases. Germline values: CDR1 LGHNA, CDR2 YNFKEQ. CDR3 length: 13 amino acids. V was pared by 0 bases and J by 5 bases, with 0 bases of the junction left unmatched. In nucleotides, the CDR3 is TGTGCCAGCAGCCAAGAGACAGGGTATGGCTACACCTTC. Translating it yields CASSQETGYGYTF.

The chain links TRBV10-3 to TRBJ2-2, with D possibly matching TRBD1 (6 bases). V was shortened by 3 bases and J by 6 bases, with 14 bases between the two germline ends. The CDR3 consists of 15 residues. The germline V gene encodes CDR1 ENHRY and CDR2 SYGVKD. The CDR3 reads CAISEGQGSAGELFF. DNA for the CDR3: TGTGCCATCAGTGAAGGTCAGGGGAGTGCCGGGGAGCTGTTTTTT.

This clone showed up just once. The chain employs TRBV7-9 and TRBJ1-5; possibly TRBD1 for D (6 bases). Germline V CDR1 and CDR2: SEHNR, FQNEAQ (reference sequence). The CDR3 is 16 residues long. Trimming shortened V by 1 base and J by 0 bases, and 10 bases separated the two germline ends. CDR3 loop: CASSLGPRGSNQPQHF. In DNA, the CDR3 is TGTGCCAGCAGCTTAGGCCCCAGGGGTAGCAATCAGCCCCAGCATTTT.

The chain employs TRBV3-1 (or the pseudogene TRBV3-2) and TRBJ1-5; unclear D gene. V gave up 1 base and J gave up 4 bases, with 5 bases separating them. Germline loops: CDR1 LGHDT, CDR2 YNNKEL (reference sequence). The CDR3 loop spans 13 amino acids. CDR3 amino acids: CASSQGQNQPQHF. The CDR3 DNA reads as TGTGCCAGCAGCCAAGGTCAGAATCAGCCCCAGCATTTT.

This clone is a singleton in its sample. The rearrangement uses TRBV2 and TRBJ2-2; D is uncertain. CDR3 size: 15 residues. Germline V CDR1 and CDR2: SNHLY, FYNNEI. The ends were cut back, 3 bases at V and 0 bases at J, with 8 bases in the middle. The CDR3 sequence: CASSDVGPNTGELFF. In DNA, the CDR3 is TGTGCCAGCAGTGACGTGGGCCCGAACACCGGGGAGCTGTTTTTT.

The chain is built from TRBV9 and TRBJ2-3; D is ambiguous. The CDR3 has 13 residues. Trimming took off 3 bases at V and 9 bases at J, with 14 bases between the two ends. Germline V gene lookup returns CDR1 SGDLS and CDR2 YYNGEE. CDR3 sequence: CASSATNSETQYF. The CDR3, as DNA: TGTGCCAGCAGCGCTACAAACAGTGAAACGCAGTATTTT.

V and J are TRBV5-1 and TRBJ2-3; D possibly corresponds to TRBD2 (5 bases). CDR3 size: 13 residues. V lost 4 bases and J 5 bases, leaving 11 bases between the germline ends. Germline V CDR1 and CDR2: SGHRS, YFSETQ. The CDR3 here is CASSPLSEDTQYF. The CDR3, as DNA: TGCGCCAGCAGCCCCCTTAGCGAAGATACGCAGTATTTT.

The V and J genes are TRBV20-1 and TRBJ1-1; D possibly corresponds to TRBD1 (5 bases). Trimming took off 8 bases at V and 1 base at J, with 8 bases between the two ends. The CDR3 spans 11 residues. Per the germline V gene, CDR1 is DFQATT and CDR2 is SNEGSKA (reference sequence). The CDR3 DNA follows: TGCAGTATCCAGGGGAACACTGAAGCTTTCTTT. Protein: CSIQGNTEAFF.

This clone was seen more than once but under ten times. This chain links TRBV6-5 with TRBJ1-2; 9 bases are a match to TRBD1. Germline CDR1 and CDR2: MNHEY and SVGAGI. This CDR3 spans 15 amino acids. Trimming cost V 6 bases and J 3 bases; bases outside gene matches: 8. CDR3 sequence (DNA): TGTGCCAGCAGCGTACAGGGGGCTAATGACTATGGCTACACCTTC. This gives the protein CASSVQGANDYGYTF.

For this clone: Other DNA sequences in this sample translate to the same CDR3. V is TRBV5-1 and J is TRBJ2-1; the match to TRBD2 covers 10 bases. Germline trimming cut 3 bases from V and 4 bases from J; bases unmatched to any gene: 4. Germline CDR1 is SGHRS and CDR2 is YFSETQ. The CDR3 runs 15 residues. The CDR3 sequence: CASSSSGGAYNEQFF. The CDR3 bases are TGCGCCAGCAGCTCGAGCGGGGGGGCATACAATGAGCAGTTCTTC.

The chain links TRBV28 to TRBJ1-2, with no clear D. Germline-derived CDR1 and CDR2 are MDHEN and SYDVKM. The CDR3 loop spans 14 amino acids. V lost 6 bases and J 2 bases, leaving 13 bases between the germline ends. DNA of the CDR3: TGTGCCAGCAGCTCACCTGCGGGGAACTATGGCTACACCTTC. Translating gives CASSSPAGNYGYTF.

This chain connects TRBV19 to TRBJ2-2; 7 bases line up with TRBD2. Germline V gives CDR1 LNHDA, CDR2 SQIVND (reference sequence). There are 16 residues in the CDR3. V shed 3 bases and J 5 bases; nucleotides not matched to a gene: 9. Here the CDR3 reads CASSIFRGGSTGELFF. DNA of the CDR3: TGTGCCAGTAGTATTTTTCGCGGGGGAAGTACCGGGGAGCTGTTTTTT. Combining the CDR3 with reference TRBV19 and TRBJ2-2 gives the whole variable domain DGGITQSPKYLFRKEGQNVTLSCEQNLNHDAMYWYRQDPGQGLRLIYYSQIVNDFQKGDIAEGYSVSREKKESFPLTVTSAQKNPTAFYLCASSIFRGGSTGELFFGEGSRLTVL.

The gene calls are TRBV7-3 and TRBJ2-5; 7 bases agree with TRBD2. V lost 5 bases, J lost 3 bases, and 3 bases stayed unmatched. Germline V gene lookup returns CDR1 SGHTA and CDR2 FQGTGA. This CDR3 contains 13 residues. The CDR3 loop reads CASSRTREETQYF. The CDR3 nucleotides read TGTGCCAGCAGCCGGACTAGGGAAGAGACCCAGTACTTC.

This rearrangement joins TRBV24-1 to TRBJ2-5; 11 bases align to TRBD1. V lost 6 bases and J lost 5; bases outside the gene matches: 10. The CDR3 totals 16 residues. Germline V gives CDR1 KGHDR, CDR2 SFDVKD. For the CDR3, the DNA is TGTGCCACCAGTCAATCCGGACAGGGGGCTGGCGAGACCCAGTACTTC. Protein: CATSQSGQGAGETQYF.

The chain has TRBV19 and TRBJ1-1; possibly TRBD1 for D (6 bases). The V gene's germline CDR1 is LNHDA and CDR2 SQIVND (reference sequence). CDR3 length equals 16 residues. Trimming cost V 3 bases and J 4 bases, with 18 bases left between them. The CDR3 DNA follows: TGTGCCAGTAGTATTTTAACAGGGAGCCCCTCCACTGAAGCTTTCTTT. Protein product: CASSILTGSPSTEAFF.

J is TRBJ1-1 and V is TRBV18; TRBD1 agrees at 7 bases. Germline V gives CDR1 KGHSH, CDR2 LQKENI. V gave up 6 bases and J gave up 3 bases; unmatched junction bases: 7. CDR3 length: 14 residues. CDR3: CASSRQGGDTEAFF. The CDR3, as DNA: TGTGCCAGCTCGCGACAGGGCGGGGACACTGAAGCTTTCTTT.